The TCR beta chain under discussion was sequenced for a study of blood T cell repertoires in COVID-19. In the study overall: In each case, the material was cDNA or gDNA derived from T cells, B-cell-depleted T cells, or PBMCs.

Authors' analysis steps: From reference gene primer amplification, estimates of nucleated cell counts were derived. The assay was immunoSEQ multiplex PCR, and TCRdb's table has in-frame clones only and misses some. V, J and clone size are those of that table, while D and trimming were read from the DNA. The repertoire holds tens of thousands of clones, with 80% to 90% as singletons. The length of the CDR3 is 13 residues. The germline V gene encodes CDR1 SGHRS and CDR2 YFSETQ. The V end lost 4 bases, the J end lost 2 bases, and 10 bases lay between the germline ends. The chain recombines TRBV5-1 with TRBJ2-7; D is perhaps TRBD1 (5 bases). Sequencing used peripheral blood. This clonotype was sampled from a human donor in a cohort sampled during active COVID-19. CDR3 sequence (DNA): TGCGCCAGCAGCACAGACAGTACCTACGAGCAGTACTTC. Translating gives CASSTDSTYEQYF.